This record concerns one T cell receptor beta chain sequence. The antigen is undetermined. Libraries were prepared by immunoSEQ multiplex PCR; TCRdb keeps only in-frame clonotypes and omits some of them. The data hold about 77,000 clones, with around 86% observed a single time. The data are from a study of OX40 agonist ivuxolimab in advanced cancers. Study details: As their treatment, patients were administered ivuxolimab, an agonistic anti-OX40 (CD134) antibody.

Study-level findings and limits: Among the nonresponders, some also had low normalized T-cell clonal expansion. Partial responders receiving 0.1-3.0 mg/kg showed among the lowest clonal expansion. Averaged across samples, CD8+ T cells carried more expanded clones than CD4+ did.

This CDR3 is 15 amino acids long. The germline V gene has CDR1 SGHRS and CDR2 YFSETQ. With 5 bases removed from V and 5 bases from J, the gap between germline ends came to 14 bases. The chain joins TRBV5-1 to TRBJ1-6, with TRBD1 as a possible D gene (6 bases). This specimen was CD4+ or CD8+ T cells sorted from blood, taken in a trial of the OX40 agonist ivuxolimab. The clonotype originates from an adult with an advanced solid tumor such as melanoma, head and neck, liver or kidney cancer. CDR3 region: CASRDYREHNSPLHF. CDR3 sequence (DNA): TGCGCCAGCAGGGATTACAGGGAACATAATTCACCCCTCCACTTT.